The 25 T cell receptor beta chains below come from one sample, sequenced in a study of post-analysis software for immune sequencing data. The study, taken as a whole, reports: A handful of TRBV segments were significantly more frequent in patients than in controls. TRBV5-6, TRBV5-1 and TRBV20-1 were among these segments.

Sequencing libraries made from TCR beta cDNA carried unique molecular identifiers. TCRdb re-called the PCR reads with MiXCR, one entry per CDR3 protein. The sample includes 600,000 to 750,000 distinct CDR3 sequences, 55% to 60% of them seen just once. Their recognized antigens are unknown. The sample consisted of blood. These receptors were taken from a girl aged 2 to 9 with multiple sclerosis.

This clonotype was observed at least ten times. The V call is TRBV7-9, the J call TRBJ2-3; no firm D call. The germline V gene encodes CDR1 SEHNR and CDR2 FQNEAQ (reference sequence). The CDR3 has 11 residues. Between the trimmed V and J ends, which lost 8 bases and 4 bases, there was a span of 7 bases. In DNA, the CDR3 is TGTGCCAGCTCACCAGCAGATACGCAGTATTTT. Translating gives CASSPADTQYF.

The rearrangement links TRBV5-5 to TRBJ2-7; 8 bases fit TRBD1. Looked up from germline, CDR1 is SGHKS and CDR2 is YYEKEE (reference sequence). The length of the CDR3 is 15 residues. The V and J ends lost 5 bases and 4 bases, in that order; junction bases with no gene match: 11. CDR3 in DNA: TGTGCCAGCAGTTCCGGACAGGGCGTTTGGTACGAGCAGTACTTC. Amino acids: CASSSGQGVWYEQYF.

This sequence joins TRBV29-1 and TRBJ2-1, with 8 positions matching TRBD1. After removal of 2 bases from V and 9 bases from J, the junction contained 12 bases not matched to a gene. Germline values: CDR1 SQVTM, CDR2 ANQGSEA. The CDR3 runs 15 residues. The CDR3 loop reads CSVESRGRGEGEQFF. As DNA, the CDR3 is TGCAGCGTTGAAAGCAGGGGGCGGGGTGAAGGTGAGCAGTTCTTC.

This clonotype was counted at least ten times. The gene calls are TRBV29-1 and TRBJ1-2; D not certain. V lost 2 bases and J lost 2, with 6 bases in between. Germline CDR1 SQVTM, CDR2 ANQGSEA. This CDR3 comprises 12 residues. The CDR3 loop is CSVERLNYGYTF. CDR3 DNA sequence: TGCAGCGTTGAACGCTTGAACTATGGCTACACCTTC.

The chain employs TRBV6-1 and TRBJ2-7, with no clear D. Germline V gene data show CDR1 as MNHNS and CDR2 as SASEGT. V was shortened by 4 bases and J by 2 bases, with 9 bases between the two germline ends. The CDR3 extends over 13 amino acids. CDR3: CASSGRRTYEQYF. In DNA, the CDR3 is TGTGCCAGCAGTGGTAGGAGAACCTACGAGCAGTACTTC.

The chain employs TRBV5-1 and TRBJ1-1; D call uncertain. Germline V lookup: CDR1 SGHRS, CDR2 YFSETQ. Trimming stripped 2 bases from V and 1 base from J, with 9 bases between. The CDR3 covers 14 residues. CDR3 bases: TGCGCCAGCAGCTTACGGCTCGAGAACACTGAAGCTTTCTTT. This gives the protein CASSLRLENTEAFF.

This chain uses TRBV29-1 with TRBJ2-5; D remains ambiguous. Looked up from germline, CDR1 is SQVTM and CDR2 is ANQGSEA. The CDR3 loop spans 14 amino acids. With 0 bases removed from V and 1 base from J, the gap between germline ends came to 9 bases. The CDR3, as DNA: TGCAGCGTTGAAGATCATCGGTTCCAAGAGACCCAGTACTTC. Protein product: CSVEDHRFQETQYF. The whole variable domain, filled in from reference TRBV29-1 and TRBJ2-5, reads SAVISQKPSRDICQRGTSLTIQCQVDSQVTMMFWYRQQPGQSLTLIATANQGSEATYESGFVIDKFPISRPNLTFSTLTVSNMSPEDSSIYLCSVEDHRFQETQYFGPGTRLLVL.

The CDR3 sequence: CASSLAPRNEQFF. DNA for the CDR3: TGTGCCAGCAGCTTAGCGCCGCGCAATGAGCAGTTCTTC. This rearrangement joins TRBV11-1 to TRBJ2-1; D is unresolved. Trimming shortened V by 0 bases and J by 6 bases, and 6 bases separated the two germline ends. Germline V gene lookup returns CDR1 SGHAT and CDR2 FQDESV (reference sequence). The CDR3 covers 13 residues.

The rearrangement links TRBV29-1 to TRBJ1-2; 7 nucleotides align to TRBD1. CDR3 size: 13 residues. Trimming removed 7 bases from V and 5 bases from J; junction bases left unmatched: 10. Germline V lookup: CDR1 SQVTM, CDR2 ANQGSEA. CDR3 loop: CSAGTDPRYGYTF. The DNA of the CDR3 is TGCAGCGCTGGGACAGATCCACGTTATGGCTACACCTTC. Using reference TRBV29-1 and TRBJ1-2 for the parts outside the CDR3, the full variable domain is SAVISQKPSRDICQRGTSLTIQCQVDSQVTMMFWYRQQPGQSLTLIATANQGSEATYESGFVIDKFPISRPNLTFSTLTVSNMSPEDSSIYLCSAGTDPRYGYTFGSGTRLTVV.

The V gene is TRBV10-2, the J gene TRBJ2-1; 8 bases agree with TRBD2. The CDR3 consists of 14 residues. The germline CDR1 and CDR2 sequences are WSHSY and SAAADI. The J segment lost 3 bases and the V segment lost 6 bases, leaving 4 bases of the junction unmatched. In nucleotides, the CDR3 is TGCGCCAGCAGACCAGCGGGGGACTACAATGAGCAGTTCTTC. Protein product: CASRPAGDYNEQFF.

The chain joins TRBV20-1 to TRBJ1-4, with D unresolved. The CDR3 spans 13 residues. The V gene lost 3 bases and the J gene lost 7 bases, with 12 bases spanning the gap. The germline V gene has CDR1 DFQATT and CDR2 SNEGSKA (reference sequence). The CDR3 DNA is TGCAGTGCTAGGCTTGAGGCTGGTGAAAAACTGTTTTTT. This encodes CSARLEAGEKLFF.

V is TRBV11-2 and J is TRBJ1-1; 9 nucleotides match TRBD1. The CDR3 contains 15 residues. Per germline, CDR1 SGHAT and CDR2 FQNNGV. With V trimmed by 5 bases and J by 1 base, 5 bases remained unmatched. The CDR3 spells CASSPGTGRNTEAFF. The CDR3 DNA is TGTGCCAGCAGCCCGGGGACAGGGAGGAACACTGAAGCTTTCTTT.

This clonotype was counted between two and nine times. This chain links TRBV2 with TRBJ2-1, with 7 bases identical to TRBD2. Losses at the gene ends were 7 bases for V and 7 bases for J; bases not matched to a gene: 13. The germline V gene has CDR1 SNHLY and CDR2 FYNNEI. This CDR3 has 15 amino acids. CDR3 sequence: CASTREAGVWNEQFF. CDR3 nucleotides: TGTGCCAGCACTCGGGAGGCGGGAGTCTGGAATGAGCAGTTCTTC.

This clonotype has more than one count but fewer than ten. V is TRBV29-1 and J is TRBJ2-3; D remains ambiguous. Germline CDR1 SQVTM, CDR2 ANQGSEA. This CDR3 is built from 13 residues. The V and J ends lost 4 bases and 2 bases respectively, with 10 bases between them. CDR3 nucleotide sequence: TGCAGCGTTGGGTACAGACTCACAGATACGCAGTATTTT. This sequence encodes CSVGYRLTDTQYF.

The CDR3 bases are TGCGCCAGCAGCTTACAGGAGACCGGGGAGCTGTTTTTT. It specifies CASSLQETGELFF. The genes are TRBV5-1 and TRBJ2-2, with D tentatively TRBD1 (5 bases). Germline-derived CDR1 and CDR2 are SGHRS and YFSETQ. Between the trimmed V and J ends, which lost 2 bases and 5 bases, there was a span of 7 bases. The CDR3 runs 13 residues.

The sample holds a few counts of this clonotype. The gene calls are TRBV12-3 or TRBV12-4 and TRBJ2-1; 12 bases fit TRBD2. V dropped 4 bases and J dropped 7; count of bases not matched to a gene: 14. This CDR3 is 18 amino acids long. In DNA, the CDR3 is TGTGCCAGCAGTTCTGCTCAACTAGCGGGGGGCCGGGGGAATGAGCAGTTCTTC. As protein: CASSSAQLAGGRGNEQFF.

This clonotype was picked up one time. The junction does not match germline at one end; this may be a read error. This chain uses TRBV6-2 or TRBV6-3 with TRBJ2-3, with TRBD2 matching 7 bases. Looked up from germline, CDR1 is MNHEY and CDR2 is SVGEGT. The CDR3 spans 15 residues. The CDR3 nucleotides are TGTACCAGCAGTCCCTTCCGGACTAGAACAGATACGCAGTATTTT. Amino acid sequence: CTSSPFRTRTDTQYF.

The chain links TRBV29-1 to TRBJ2-7; tentative D call: TRBD1 (6 bases). The CDR3 sequence is 14 residues long. V lost 7 bases and J lost 7, with 23 bases in between. The germline gives CDR1 SQVTM, CDR2 ANQGSEA. The CDR3 spells CSAGQLGWDREQYF. The CDR3 coding sequence is TGCAGCGCTGGACAGCTGGGGTGGGATCGTGAGCAGTACTTC.

The gene calls are TRBV9 and TRBJ1-1, with D hard to call. This CDR3 has 15 amino acids. The germline gives CDR1 SGDLS, CDR2 YYNGEE. V was clipped by 1 base and J by 5 bases, with 15 bases between them. Here the CDR3 reads CASSVSWTGWTEAFF. The CDR3 DNA reads TGTGCCAGCAGCGTATCCTGGACGGGATGGACTGAAGCTTTCTTT.

The V gene is TRBV4-2, the J gene TRBJ1-6; D gene unclear. This CDR3 is built from 15 residues. Germline CDR1 reads LGHNA; CDR2 reads YNFKEQ. V gave up 0 bases and J gave up 7 bases, with 10 bases separating them. CDR3 DNA sequence: TGTGCCAGCAGCCAAGAGGGCGGCATCAATTCACCCCTCCACTTT. This translates into CASSQEGGINSPLHF.

This rearrangement joins TRBV4-3 to TRBJ1-2; D not resolved. V lost 1 base and J lost 7, with 13 bases in between. Germline V gives CDR1 LGHNA, CDR2 YSLEER. The CDR3 loop spans 14 amino acids. CDR3 bases: TGCGCCAGCAGCCAAGGATTGCAGGAAGGTGGCTACACCTTC. It codes for CASSQGLQEGGYTF.

In this sample, this clonotype turned up a few times. V is TRBV5-5 and J is TRBJ2-3; tentative D call: TRBD1 (6 bases). The CDR3 covers 15 residues. V lost 3 bases and J 0 bases, leaving 11 bases between the germline ends. CDR1 SGHKS and CDR2 YYEKEE come from the germline V gene (reference sequence). The CDR3 region is CASSSTGQSTDTQYF. Here the CDR3 DNA reads TGTGCCAGCAGCTCCACCGGACAGAGCACAGATACGCAGTATTTT.

The chain employs TRBV6-5 and TRBJ2-3; possibly TRBD2 for D (5 bases). Looked up from germline, CDR1 is MNHEY and CDR2 is SVGAGI. Trimming removed 7 bases from V and 0 bases from J, with 14 bases in between. The CDR3 is 15 amino acids. The chain's CDR3 is CASTQRGSSTDTQYF. The CDR3 DNA reads TGTGCCAGCACCCAACGGGGATCTAGCACAGATACGCAGTATTTT.

The V call is TRBV7-9, the J call TRBJ2-5; 10 bases fit TRBD1. The end of the DNA fits TRBJ2-7 better, so the J call may be wrong. This CDR3 is built from 20 residues. CDR1 is SEHNR and CDR2 is FQNEAQ in the germline V gene (reference sequence). CDR3 in amino acids: CASSLAGPGQGLSAGYEQYF. As DNA, the CDR3 is TGTGCCAGCAGCCTTGCGGGACCGGGACAGGGGCTGTCAGCGGGCTACGAGCAGTACTTC.

This clonotype was seen a handful of times. This sequence joins TRBV29-1 and TRBJ2-3, with D possibly matching TRBD2 (5 bases). Trimming cost V 6 bases and J 4 bases, with 11 bases left between them. The germline V gene has CDR1 SQVTM and CDR2 ANQGSEA. The CDR3 sequence is 12 residues long. CDR3 amino acids: CSVREGADTQYF. The CDR3 DNA is TGCAGCGTCCGAGAGGGTGCAGATACGCAGTATTTT.